This TCR beta chain derives from a study of CD4 T cells in relation to SARS-CoV-2 and coronaviruses (dated by TCRdb to the early 2020s). Turning to the overall study: The ViraFEST assay cultured PBMCs with antigen for roughly nine days, then sequenced TCR beta CDR3s to find antigen-specific clonal expansions. An HIV-1 Nef peptide pool or a no-peptide culture served as the negative reference condition. Shared crossreactive spike epitopes were mapped to their HLA restriction using patient-derived lymphoblastoid cell lines. At the level of individual TCR clonotypes, the study evaluated whether memory CD4+ T cells crossreact between the spike proteins of SARS-CoV-2 and those of common cold coronaviruses. The Adaptive Biotechnologies TCR-sequencing kit was used to sequence samples from three pre-COVID donors and the naive versus memory experiments, while other data came from Illumina-based sequencing. A different TCR-beta assay, based on Illumina, was used to sequence expansion assays from other donors in the study.

The CDR3 runs 14 amino acids, cysteine and phenylalanine included. Only the CDR3 part of the read is kept: 42 bases, read in frame from the first base. Based on the germline V gene, the CDR1 and CDR2 sequences are SGHVS and FQNEAQ. V was cut back by 3 bases and J by 7 bases, leaving a gap of 15 bases between them. CD4+ T cells from unexposed donors were collected before the COVID-19 pandemic (2011-2018). Following 10 days of culture, the EasySep CD4+ T cell isolation kit was used to isolate CD4+ T cells. As cell number allowed, CD4+ T cells from unexposed donors were tested for reactivity to SARS-CoV-2 S and N and to four common cold coronavirus spike pools. PBMCs were cultured at fewer than 2.5 million per well in IMDM supplemented with around 5% human AB serum and about 9.2 IU/ml IL-2. Half of the culture medium was replaced with fresh IL-2-containing medium on days 3 and 7. Triplicate replicate wells were generally used for each peptide culture condition. The leukapheresis product used for the unexposed donors was purchased from a commercial source. PBMCs were isolated from leukapheresis product or whole blood by Ficoll-Paque PLUS gradient centrifugation. The PBMCs went either fresh into the expansion assay or into cryopreservation at -140 degrees C. The QIAamp Micro DNA Kit was used to extract genomic DNA from the CD4+ T cells.

Notes on this clone: There is no known antigen for this receptor. No base qualities exist here, and no much larger clone lies one base off it.

Libraries were built with the immunoSEQ multiplex PCR assay. In the authors' own workflow: During preprocessing, nonproductive sequences were removed, as were CDR3s that did not start with C, did not end with F or W, or were shorter than 7 amino acids. The MANAFEST web app was used to call antigen-specific clonotypes on the basis of expansion compared with the reference and with other culture wells. A clone was considered positive if significant expansion relative to the reference culture was observed in 2 of 3 replicate wells at an FDR below 0.05. To be called positive, a clone also had to show significant expansion compared with every other tandem well and an odds ratio greater than 5. CDR3 homology was measured as pairwise Levenshtein distance, computed with the stringdist R package after trimming three terminal residues from each end. TCRdb obtained this table from immuneACCESS and retained in-frame rearrangements with V and J assigned. These tables miss some clones; where compared with another copy, unresolved V genes account for less than half of the shortfall, and the remainder is unexplained. That table furnishes V, J and clone size, whereas the DNA furnished D and trimming. The sample table shows some 28,000 clones, and about 80% are seen once. The biggest ten clones account for roughly a quarter of the sample.

The investigation overall reported the following: Roughly 60% of donors had memory CD4+ clonotypes that crossrecognized SARS-CoV-2 and at least one common cold coronavirus spike. Because no donor provided both pre-pandemic and post-infection samples, tracing the source of pre-existing responses was limited. Small numbers of patients and of tested TCRs were a limitation of the study. Crossreactivity analysis was centred on spike protein, so crossreactivity against other viral proteins was not assessed. Compared with monoreactive clones, crossreactive clones had significantly weaker SARS-CoV-2-driven expansion, a result consistent with antigenic imprinting.

The sample comprised CD4+ T cells from PBMCs, cultured in vitro. The rearranged segments are TRBV7-8 and TRBJ1-2, with a tentative D gene TRBD1 over 6 matching bases. This sequence originates from a human donor in good health. CDR3 sequence: CASSFNREVFGYTF. The DNA is as follows: TGTGCCAGCAGCTTTAACAGGGAAGTTTTTGGCTACACCTTC.